The 10 T cell receptor beta chains below all came from one sample that was sequenced in a study of CD8+CD57+ T cells in acquired aplastic anemia. TCR beta VDJ and CDR3 profiling used genomic DNA as template. TCRdb reprocessed the reads with MiXCR, giving one entry per CDR3 protein. There are under 150,000 distinct CDR3 sequences in the sample; more than 35% occur only once, and more than 7% lies in the top ten. Sequenced: sorted CD4+, CD8+, or CD8+CD57+ T cells (not recorded which) from PBMCs. These receptors all come from a human donor in good health, serving as a control.

The CDR3 region is CASSPLGPGYGYTF. In DNA form, the CDR3 reads TGTGCCAGCAGCCCTCTAGGACCCGGCTATGGCTACACCTTC. The chain has TRBV14 and TRBJ1-2; D ambiguous. CDR3 length: 14 amino acids. The V and J ends lost 4 bases and 4 bases respectively, with 13 bases between them. Germline loops: CDR1 SGHDN, CDR2 FVKESK.

The chain has TRBV2 and TRBJ2-2, with 7 bases aligning to TRBD1. In germline, CDR1 is SNHLY, CDR2 FYNNEI. The trim removed 6 bases at V and 4 bases at J, leaving 5 bases unmatched. The CDR3 spans 14 residues. CDR3 nucleotides: TGTGCCAGCAGGATACAGGGGTTCACCGGGGAGCTGTTTTTT. Its translation is CASRIQGFTGELFF.

This clonotype has ten or more counts. V and J are TRBV15 and TRBJ1-5; TRBD1 might be the D (5 bases). Trimming cost V 5 bases and J 11 bases, with 22 bases left between them. The CDR3 runs to 15 residues. The germline CDR1 and CDR2 sequences are LNHNV and YYDKDF (reference sequence). In DNA form, the CDR3 reads TGTGCCACCAGCGGGGGAATAGATGTAGGTTTGGCCCAGCATTTT. Protein sequence: CATSGGIDVGLAQHF.

The rearrangement links TRBV2 to TRBJ2-7; 9 positions match TRBD1. The V gene end was trimmed by 7 bases and the J gene end by 5 bases; junction bases not matched to a gene: 9. Germline V lookup: CDR1 SNHLY, CDR2 FYNNEI. The CDR3 is made up of 14 amino acids. The CDR3 spells CASTGQGIVNEQYF. In DNA form, the CDR3 reads TGTGCCAGCACTGGACAGGGGATCGTGAACGAGCAGTACTTC.

Comment on this clonotype: Possible read error: a much larger clone is one base away. V usage is TRBV14 and J usage is TRBJ2-1; 14 bases line up with TRBD2. Trimming at V came to 4 bases and at J to 5 bases, leaving 7 bases not matched to a gene. Germline CDR1 and CDR2: SGHDN and FVKESK. The CDR3 has 17 residues. CDR3 coding DNA: TGTGCCAGCAGCCCGACTAGCGGGAGGGCCCCTGACAATGAGCAGTTCTTC. It yields the protein CASSPTSGRAPDNEQFF.

A remark on this clonotype: Just one base apart from a much larger clone, this may be a read error. This rearrangement joins TRBV3-1 to TRBJ1-6; D unclear. Per the germline V gene, CDR1 is LGHDT and CDR2 is YNNKEL (reference sequence). This CDR3 region has 14 residues. The CDR3 DNA reads TGTGCCAGCAGCCATCCACAGACAAATTCACCCCCCCACTTT. This encodes CASSHPQTNSPPHF.

The chain is built from TRBV15 and TRBJ2-7; 8 bases map to TRBD2. With 4 bases clipped from V and 1 base from J, the junction kept 6 bases outside the gene matches. The CDR3 consists of 15 residues. Germline V gives CDR1 LNHNV, CDR2 YYDKDF (reference sequence). CDR3 nucleotides: TGTGCCACCAGCAACGGCGGGGGGCCTTCCTACGAGCAGTACTTC. Residues: CATSNGGGPSYEQYF.

The V and J genes are TRBV19 and TRBJ1-2, with 8 bases fitting TRBD1. Germline assignment: CDR1 LNHDA and CDR2 SQIVND (reference sequence). This CDR3 region has 13 residues. V lost 5 bases to trimming and J lost 4 bases; unmatched junction nucleotides: 3. This chain's CDR3 is CASSPGQGYGYTF. The CDR3 nucleotides are TGTGCCAGTAGTCCAGGACAGGGCTATGGCTACACCTTC.

In its sample, this clonotype was seen once. The chain employs TRBV19 and TRBJ2-7; D is unresolved. This CDR3 has 13 amino acids. V was shortened by 3 bases and J by 6 bases, with 12 bases between the two germline ends. CDR1 LNHDA and CDR2 SQIVND come from the germline V gene (reference sequence). CDR3 protein: CASSMGKGTEQYF. The CDR3 bases are TGTGCCAGTAGTATGGGGAAGGGTACCGAGCAGTACTTC. Drawing the rest from reference TRBV19 and TRBJ2-7, the complete variable domain is DGGITQSPKYLFRKEGQNVTLSCEQNLNHDAMYWYRQDPGQGLRLIYYSQIVNDFQKGDIAEGYSVSREKKESFPLTVTSAQKNPTAFYLCASSMGKGTEQYFGPGTRLTVT.

About this clonotype: The conserved phenylalanine or tryptophan is not found at the CDR3 terminus, so this likely reflects a read error. The chain recombines TRBV11-3 with TRBJ1-6, with TRBD1 as a possible D gene (5 bases). Germline assignment: CDR1 SGHNT and CDR2 YENEEA. The CDR3 runs 15 residues. CDR3 sequence reads: CASSLGGRAYSPLHL. The CDR3, as DNA: TGTGCCAGCAGTTTAGGCGGCAGGGCCTATTCACCCCTCCACCTT.